The rows below give T cell receptor beta chains drawn from one sample of a study of cytomegalovirus exposure and HLA in healthy donors. Sequencing used immunoSEQ multiplex PCR; TCRdb keeps in-frame clones, though not all of them. The table has about 210,000 clones, roughly 82% seen once; the top ten hold approximately 6%. Source material: PBMCs. The receptors derive from a man between 40 and 49 years old in good health and CMV-seropositive. The CDR3 runs from the conserved cysteine through the conserved F or W. Fields, in order: J gene, CDR3 length, clone size, D gene, V gene, CDR3 DNA, CDR3 protein. D genes are given only for firm matches. Expanded clones get a size class; other rows say once, few or many, or leave the size out.

TRBJ2-1 16 - TRBD2 TRBV27 TGTGCCAGCAGTCTCCCGGGACTAGCTTCCTACAATGAGCAGTTCTTC CASSLPGLASYNEQFF
TRBJ1-2 15 - - TRBV9 TGTGCCAGCAGCGTAGCTATGGGACGGGGGTATGGCTACACCTTC CASSVAMGRGYGYTF
TRBJ2-7 15 once TRBD1 TRBV6-5 TGTGCCACGCAGACAGCCGGGACAGGGCCTTACGAGCAGTACTTC CATQTAGTGPYEQYF
TRBJ2-3 16 - TRBD2 TRBV5-1 TGCGCCAGCAGCTTTTTAGCGGGCTCAAGCACAGATACGCAGTATTTT CASSFLAGSSTDTQYF
TRBJ2-2 16 - - TRBV5-1 TGCGCCAGCAGCTTGGCCTCGGCGGCGAACACCGGGGAGCTGTTTTTT CASSLASAANTGELFF
TRBJ2-2 15 - - TRBV5-1 TGCGCCAGCAGCTTGCCGGGAGCGAACACCGGGGAGCTGTTTTTT CASSLPGANTGELFF
TRBJ1-5 14 - - TRBV5-6 TGTGCCAGCAGCTTTTGGACAGGCAATCAGCCCCAGCATTTT CASSFWTGNQPQHF
TRBJ2-1 13 - - TRBV29-1 TGCAGCGTTGGGAGGGGGCGAGGTGATGAGCAGTTCTTC CSVGRGRGDEQFF
TRBJ2-4 14 - - TRBV29-1 TGCAGCGTTTCCGGGAGACTAGCCAAAAACATTCAGTACTTC CSVSGRLAKNIQYF
TRBJ2-7 16 - - TRBV7-6 TGTGCCAGCAGCTCCCGGGCTTCCCAGGGGACCTACGAGCAGTACTTC CASSSRASQGTYEQYF
TRBJ2-7 15 once TRBD2 TRBV10-1 TGCGCCAGCAGTGAGTACCGCGGGAGAGCCCACGAGCAGTACTTC CASSEYRGRAHEQYF
TRBJ2-5 14 - - TRBV11-3 TGTGCCAGCAGCGCAACAGGGTTGAGCGAGACCCAGTACTTC CASSATGLSETQYF
TRBJ1-5 13 once - TRBV6-1 TGTGCCAGCAGTGACTCGGAGATTCAGCCCCAGCATTTT CASSDSEIQPQHF
TRBJ1-5 13 - TRBD1 TRBV6-1 TGTGCCAGCAGGGGGACAGGGGGTCAGCCCCAGCATTTT CASRGTGGQPQHF
TRBJ1-5 13 - - TRBV19 TGTGCCACCGGCACGGGGGGAAATCAGCCCCAGCATTTT CATGTGGNQPQHF
TRBJ1-3 16 - TRBD1 TRBV5-1 TGCGCCAGCAGCCTTTCCAGGGGGCGCGAAGAAAACACCATATATTTT CASSLSRGREENTIYF
TRBJ2-2 15 - - TRBV29-1 TGCAGCGTTGAAAGTTTTACAGGGCACACCGGGGAGCTGTTTTTT CSVESFTGHTGELFF
TRBJ1-4 15 - TRBD1 TRBV7-9 TGTGCCAGCAGCTTAGGGGACAGGGCGGGTGAAAAACTGTTTTTT CASSLGDRAGEKLFF
TRBJ2-7 14 - - TRBV7-9 TGTGCCAGCAGTCCGGCGGAGTACCCCTACGAGCAGTACTTC CASSPAEYPYEQYF
TRBJ1-4 15 once - TRBV10-2 TGCGCCAGCACTGGATGGACAAAACCCGATGAAAAACTGTTTTTT CASTGWTKPDEKLFF
TRBJ2-1 12 - TRBD1 TRBV19 TGTGCTTCCGCCGACAGGGACGGTGAGCAGTTCTTC CASADRDGEQFF
TRBJ2-1 14 - - TRBV5-4 TGTGCCAGCAGCTTGGAGGATACAGACAATGAGCAGTTCTTC CASSLEDTDNEQFF
TRBJ2-7 14 - TRBD1 TRBV5-1 TGCGCCAGCAGCTTGCCAGGGGGCCTCCACGAGCAGTACTTC CASSLPGGLHEQYF
TRBJ2-2 15 - TRBD1 TRBV7-3 TGTGCCACCCGACCCGGGACAGGGCAGACCGGGGAGCTGTTTTTT CATRPGTGQTGELFF
TRBJ2-1 16 - - TRBV7-8 TGTGCCAGCAGCCCTATCCGCGGAAAGGACTACAATGAGCAGTTCTTC CASSPIRGKDYNEQFF